A selection of T cell receptor beta chains follows, all from one sample in a study of blood T cell repertoires in COVID-19. Generated by immunoSEQ multiplex PCR, the TCRdb table keeps only in-frame clones and is missing some. The table includes about 210,000 clones, 80% detected once. Sequenced: PBMCs or T cells enriched from blood (not recorded which). Receptors were obtained from a man between 25 and 39 years old with acute COVID-19. The CDR3 runs from the conserved cysteine through the conserved F or W. Each record gives: V gene, J gene, CDR3 protein.

>TRBV18|TRBJ1-2
CASSPPGGQGHYGYTF
>TRBV3-1/TRBV3-2|TRBJ2-1
CATGGALYNEQFF
>TRBV11-2|TRBJ1-2
CASSLEGDGYTF
>TRBV6-5|TRBJ1-4
CAGSVPHELGAGLFF
>TRBV28|TRBJ2-5
CASSFSHRETQYF
>TRBV19|TRBJ1-2
CASSIDRGAYGYTF
>TRBV6-5|TRBJ2-7
CASSPTGGGGGEQYF
>TRBV7-2|TRBJ2-2
CASSPLWDRVRTGELFF
>TRBV19|TRBJ2-1
CASSIRLEGLDNEQFF
>TRBV6-5|TRBJ1-5
CASTYSNQPQHF
>TRBV28|TRBJ2-7
CASSSGGGSYEQYF
>TRBV7-9|TRBJ2-2
CASSLPGGAIGELFF
>TRBV19|TRBJ2-6
CASSRGTGYSGANVLTF
>TRBV5-1|TRBJ2-3
CASSLSAGTDTQYF
>TRBV12-3/TRBV12-4|TRBJ2-3
CASSFQITDTQYF
>TRBV27|TRBJ1-6
CASSLRQGGNSPLHF
>TRBV7-2|TRBJ2-5
CASSPPGETQYF
>TRBV4-1|TRBJ1-1
CASSQGEPYGSNTEAFF
>TRBV3-1/TRBV3-2|TRBJ1-2
CASSQSEGTYGYTF
>TRBV27|TRBJ1-1
CASRSTGINTEAFF
>TRBV24-1|TRBJ2-3
CATSDLGLGSDTQYF
>TRBV6-5|TRBJ1-5
CASSTGANQPQHF
>TRBV5-1|TRBJ1-4
CASSLGTGGEKLFF
>TRBV19|TRBJ2-2
CAARTGGTGELFF
>TRBV12-3/TRBV12-4|TRBJ2-7
CASSFSDEQYF
>TRBV3-1/TRBV3-2|TRBJ1-3
CASSLRTSRGNTIYF
>TRBV12-3/TRBV12-4|TRBJ2-7
CASSFGQSEQYF
>TRBV3-1/TRBV3-2|TRBJ2-5
CASSQTTGGETQYF
>TRBV19|TRBJ1-5
CASSIGFPEVDNQPQHF
>TRBV30|TRBJ1-2
CAWRASYGYTF
>TRBV7-9|TRBJ1-2
CASSLPLPHGYTF
>TRBV6-5|TRBJ1-2
CASSYDRGNYGYTF
>TRBV6-6|TRBJ1-1
CASSYGAGGLDTEAFF
>TRBV18|TRBJ1-2
CASSPLKGEGGYTF
>TRBV30|TRBJ2-7
CAWSSGLTYEQYF